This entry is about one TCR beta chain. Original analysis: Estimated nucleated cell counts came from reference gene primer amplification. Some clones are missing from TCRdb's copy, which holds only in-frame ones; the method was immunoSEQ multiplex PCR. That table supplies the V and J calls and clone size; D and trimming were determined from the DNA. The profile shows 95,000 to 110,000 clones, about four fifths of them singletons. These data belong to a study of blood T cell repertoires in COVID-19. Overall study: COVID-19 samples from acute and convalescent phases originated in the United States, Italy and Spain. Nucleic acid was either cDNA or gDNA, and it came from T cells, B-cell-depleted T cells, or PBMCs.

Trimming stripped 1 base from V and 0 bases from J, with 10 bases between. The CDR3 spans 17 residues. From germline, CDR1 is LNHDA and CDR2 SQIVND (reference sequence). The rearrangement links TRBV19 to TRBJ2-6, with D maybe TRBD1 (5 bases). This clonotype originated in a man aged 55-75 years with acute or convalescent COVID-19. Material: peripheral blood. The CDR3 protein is CASSIGTGLSGANVLTF. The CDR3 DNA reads TGTGCCAGTAGTATAGGAACAGGCCTCTCTGGGGCCAACGTCCTGACTTTC.